This T cell receptor beta chain was sequenced for a study of T-cell memory formation after mild COVID-19. Whole-study context: Clusters of TCRs were largely donor specific.

Losses at the gene ends were 8 bases for V and 2 bases for J; bases not matched to a gene: 15. Per the germline V gene, CDR1 is SQVTM and CDR2 is ANQGSEA. This CDR3 comprises 16 residues. From 5'RACE with constant-segment primers came TCR alpha and TCR beta cDNA libraries that carried sample barcodes and UMIs. TCRdb re-analysed the 5' RACE reads in MiXCR, keeping a single row per CDR3 protein. Of around 47,000 distinct CDR3 sequences in the sample, approximately 9.7% were seen once. This clonotype was counted between two and nine times. The V and J genes are TRBV29-1 and TRBJ2-3; 8 bases align to TRBD1. This clonotype originated in an adult woman who had mild COVID-19 (a few samples of this study predate the infection). Cell type and time point are not known. Source material: PBMCs or a T cell subset sorted from them (not recorded which). The CDR3 region has the DNA TGCAGCACCCGTGGCCGGAGACAGGGGACCACAGATACGCAGTATTTT. Amino acid sequence: CSTRGRRQGTTDTQYF.